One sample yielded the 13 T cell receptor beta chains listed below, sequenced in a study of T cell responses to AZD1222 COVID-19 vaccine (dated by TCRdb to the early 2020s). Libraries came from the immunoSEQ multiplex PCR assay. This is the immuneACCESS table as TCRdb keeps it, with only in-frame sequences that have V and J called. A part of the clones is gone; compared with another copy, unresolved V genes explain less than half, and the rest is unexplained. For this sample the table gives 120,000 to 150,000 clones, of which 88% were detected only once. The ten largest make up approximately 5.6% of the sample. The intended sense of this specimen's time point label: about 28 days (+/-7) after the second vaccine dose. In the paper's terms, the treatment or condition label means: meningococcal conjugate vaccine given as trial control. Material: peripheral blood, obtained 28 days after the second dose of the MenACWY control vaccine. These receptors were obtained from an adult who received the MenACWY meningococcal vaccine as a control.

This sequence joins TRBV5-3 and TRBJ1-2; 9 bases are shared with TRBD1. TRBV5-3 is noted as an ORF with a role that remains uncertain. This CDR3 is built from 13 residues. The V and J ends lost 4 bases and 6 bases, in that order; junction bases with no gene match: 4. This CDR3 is CARSTDRGNGYTF. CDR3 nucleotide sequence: TGTGCCAGAAGCACGGACAGGGGAAATGGCTACACCTTC.

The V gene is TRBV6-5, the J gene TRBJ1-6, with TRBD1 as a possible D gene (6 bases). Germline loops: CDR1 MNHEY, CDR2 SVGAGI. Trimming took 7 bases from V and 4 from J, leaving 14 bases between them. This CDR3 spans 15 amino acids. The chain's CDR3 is CASTGGQNYNSPLHF. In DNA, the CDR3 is TGTGCCAGCACCGGAGGACAGAATTATAATTCACCCCTCCACTTT.

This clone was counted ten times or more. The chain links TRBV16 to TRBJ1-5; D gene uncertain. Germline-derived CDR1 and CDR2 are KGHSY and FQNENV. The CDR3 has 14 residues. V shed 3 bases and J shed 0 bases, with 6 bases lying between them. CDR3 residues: CASSQRNSNQPQHF. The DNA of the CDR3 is TGTGCCAGCAGCCAGAGAAATAGCAATCAGCCCCAGCATTTT.

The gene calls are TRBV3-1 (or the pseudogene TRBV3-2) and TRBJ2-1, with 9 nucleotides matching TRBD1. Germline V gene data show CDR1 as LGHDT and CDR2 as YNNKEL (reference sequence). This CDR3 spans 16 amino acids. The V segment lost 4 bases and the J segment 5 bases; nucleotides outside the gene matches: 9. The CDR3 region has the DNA TGTGCCAGCAGCCTCACAGGGGGCATAGGTCACAATGAGCAGTTCTTC. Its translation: CASSLTGGIGHNEQFF.

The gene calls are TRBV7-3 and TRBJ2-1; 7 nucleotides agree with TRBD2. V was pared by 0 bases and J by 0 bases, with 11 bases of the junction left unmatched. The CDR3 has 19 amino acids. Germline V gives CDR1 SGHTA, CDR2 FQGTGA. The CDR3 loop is CASSLTPASGHYSYNEQFF. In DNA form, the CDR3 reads TGTGCCAGCAGCTTAACCCCCGCTAGCGGCCATTACTCCTACAATGAGCAGTTCTTC.

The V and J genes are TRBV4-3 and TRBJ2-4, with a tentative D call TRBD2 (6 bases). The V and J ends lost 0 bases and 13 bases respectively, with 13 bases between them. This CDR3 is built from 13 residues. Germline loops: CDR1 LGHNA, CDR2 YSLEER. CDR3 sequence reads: CASSQDTRDFQYF. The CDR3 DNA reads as TGCGCCAGCAGCCAAGATACCCGGGACTTCCAGTACTTC.

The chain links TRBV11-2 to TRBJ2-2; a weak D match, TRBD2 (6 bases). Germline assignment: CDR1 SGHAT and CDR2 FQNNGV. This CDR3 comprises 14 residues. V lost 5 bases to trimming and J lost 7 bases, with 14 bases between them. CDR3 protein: CASSPLRGFGELFF. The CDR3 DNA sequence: TGTGCCAGCAGCCCCCTTCGGGGGTTCGGGGAGCTGTTTTTT.

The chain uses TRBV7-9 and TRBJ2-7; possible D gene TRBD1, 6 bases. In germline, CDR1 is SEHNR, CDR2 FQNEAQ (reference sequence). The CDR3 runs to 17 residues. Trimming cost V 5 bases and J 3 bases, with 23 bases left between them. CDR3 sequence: CASSKRDNPDSNYEQYF. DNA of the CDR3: TGTGCCAGCAGCAAAAGAGACAACCCGGACAGTAACTACGAGCAGTACTTC.

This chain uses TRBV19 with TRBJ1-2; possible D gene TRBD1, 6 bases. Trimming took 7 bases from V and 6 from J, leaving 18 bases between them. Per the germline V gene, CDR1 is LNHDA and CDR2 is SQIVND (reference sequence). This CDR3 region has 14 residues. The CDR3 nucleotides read TGTGCCAGTACCGTAACAGGGATCGCCAATGGCTACACCTTC. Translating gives CASTVTGIANGYTF.

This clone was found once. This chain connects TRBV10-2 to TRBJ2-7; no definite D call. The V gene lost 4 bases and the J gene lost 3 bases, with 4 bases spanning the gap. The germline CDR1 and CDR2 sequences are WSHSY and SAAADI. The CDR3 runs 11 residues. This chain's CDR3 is CASSAGYEQYF. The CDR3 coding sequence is TGCGCCAGCAGTGCCGGCTACGAGCAGTACTTC.

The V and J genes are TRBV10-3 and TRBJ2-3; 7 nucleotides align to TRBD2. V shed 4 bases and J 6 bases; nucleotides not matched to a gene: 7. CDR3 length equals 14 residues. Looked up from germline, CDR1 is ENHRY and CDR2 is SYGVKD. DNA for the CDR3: TGTGCCATCAGTGGGGGCACTAGCGATGATACGCAGTATTTT. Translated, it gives CAISGGTSDDTQYF.

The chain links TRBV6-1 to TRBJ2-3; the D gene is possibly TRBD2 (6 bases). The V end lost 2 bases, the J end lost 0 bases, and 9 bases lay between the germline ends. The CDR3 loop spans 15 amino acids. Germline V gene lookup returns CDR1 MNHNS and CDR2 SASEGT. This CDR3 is CASSERGLSTDTQYF. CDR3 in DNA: TGTGCCAGCAGTGAAAGGGGACTGAGCACAGATACGCAGTATTTT.

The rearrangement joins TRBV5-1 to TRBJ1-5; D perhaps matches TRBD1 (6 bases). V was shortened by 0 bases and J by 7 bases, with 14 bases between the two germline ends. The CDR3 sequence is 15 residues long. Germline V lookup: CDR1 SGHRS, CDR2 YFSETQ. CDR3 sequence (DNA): TGCGCCAGCAGCTTGGATGACCCAGGGGAACAGCCCCAGCATTTT. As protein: CASSLDDPGEQPQHF. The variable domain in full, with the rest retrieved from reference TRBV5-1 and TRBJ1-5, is KAGVTQTPRYLIKTRGQQVTLSCSPISGHRSVSWYQQTPGQGLQFLFEYFSETQRNKGNFPGRFSGRQFSNSRSEMNVSTLELGDSALYLCASSLDDPGEQPQHFGDGTRLSIL.